This T cell receptor beta chain emerged from a study of blood T cell repertoires in COVID-19. About the study: Samples representing acute and convalescent COVID-19 were sourced from the United States, Italy and Spain. Sources were T cells, B-cell-depleted T cells, or PBMCs; the material itself was cDNA or gDNA.

V lost 2 bases, J lost 2 bases, and 7 bases stayed unmatched. CDR1 is MNHEY, CDR2 SVGEGT, per germline. The CDR3 runs 16 residues. Authors' data handling: The authors estimated nucleated cell counts from reference gene primer amplification. Method: immunoSEQ multiplex PCR; TCRdb's copy keeps in-frame clones and lacks some. V and J calls and clone size are given by that table; D and trimming were obtained from the DNA. The repertoire holds 110,000 to 150,000 clones, with approximately 86% as singletons. The specimen was peripheral blood. The chain employs TRBV6-2 or TRBV6-3 and TRBJ2-5; 8 bases map to TRBD2. This TCR was recovered from a woman aged 60-75 years with acute or convalescent COVID-19. Here the CDR3 reads CASSYGTRTKQETQYF. CDR3 coding DNA: TGTGCCAGCAGTTACGGGACTAGGACAAAACAAGAGACCCAGTACTTC.